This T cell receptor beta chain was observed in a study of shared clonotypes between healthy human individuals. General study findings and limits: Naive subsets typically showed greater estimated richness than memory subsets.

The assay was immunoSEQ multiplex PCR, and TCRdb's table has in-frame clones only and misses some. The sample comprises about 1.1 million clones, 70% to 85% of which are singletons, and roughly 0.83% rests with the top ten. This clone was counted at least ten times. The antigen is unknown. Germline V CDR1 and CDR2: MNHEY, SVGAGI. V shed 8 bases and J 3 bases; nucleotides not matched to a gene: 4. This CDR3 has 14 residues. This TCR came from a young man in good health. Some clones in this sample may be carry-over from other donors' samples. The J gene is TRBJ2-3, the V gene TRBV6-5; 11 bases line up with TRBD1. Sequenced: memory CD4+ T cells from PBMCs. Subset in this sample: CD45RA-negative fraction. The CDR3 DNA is TGTGCCAGCGCTAGGGACAGGGGGACAGATACGCAGTATTTT. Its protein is CASARDRGTDTQYF.